The 6 T cell receptor beta chains below come from one sample, sequenced in a study of cytomegalovirus exposure and HLA in healthy donors. Data came from immunoSEQ multiplex PCR; TCRdb stores just in-frame clones and leaves some out. The repertoire holds roughly 260,000 clones, with around nine tenths as singletons. The sequenced sample was PBMCs. The receptors were sampled from a man younger than 35 in good health and CMV-seronegative.

The V and J genes are TRBV5-4 and TRBJ1-6; possible D gene TRBD1, 6 bases. The CDR3 is 14 amino acids. The germline V gene has CDR1 SGHNT and CDR2 YYREEE (reference sequence). V was pared by 2 bases and J by 8 bases, with 11 bases between. The CDR3 DNA is TGTGCCAGCAGCTTTGGGGGCGTCGATTCACCCCTCCACTTT. This codes for CASSFGGVDSPLHF.

The chain combines TRBV11-2 with TRBJ2-7, with a weak D call TRBD2 (5 bases). CDR1 and CDR2 from the germline V gene are SGHAT and FQNNGV. V lost 1 base and J 3 bases, leaving 13 bases between the germline ends. The CDR3 is made up of 15 amino acids. In DNA form, the CDR3 reads TGTGCCAGCAGCTTAGTGTGGGCGGGCGGCTACGAGCAGTACTTC. Translation gives CASSLVWAGGYEQYF.

The chain uses TRBV28 and TRBJ2-5; TRBD1 might be the D (6 bases). Germline loops: CDR1 MDHEN, CDR2 SYDVKM. Deletions cut 4 bases from V and 2 bases from J, with 8 bases between. This CDR3 has 13 residues. The CDR3 bases are TGTGCCAGCAGTTCCGGACAGCAAGAGACCCAGTACTTC. Encoded protein: CASSSGQQETQYF.

The chain employs TRBV27 and TRBJ1-2, with TRBD1 matching over 11 bases. V shed 3 bases, J shed 7 bases, and the junction held 7 bases outside the gene matches. Germline V gene sequence: CDR1 MNHEY, CDR2 SMNVEV (reference sequence). The CDR3 runs to 15 residues. The CDR3 nucleotides are TGTGCCAGCAGTTTCGGACAGGGGGCTATTAGTGGCTACACCTTC. Its protein product is CASSFGQGAISGYTF.

The chain employs TRBV27 and TRBJ1-2, with a weak D call TRBD1 (6 bases). V lost 9 bases and J lost 4, with 15 bases in between. The CDR3 covers 13 residues. From germline, CDR1 is MNHEY and CDR2 SMNVEV (reference sequence). CDR3 region: CASAPDRSYGYTF. Written as DNA, the CDR3 is TGTGCCAGTGCCCCGGACAGAAGCTATGGCTACACCTTC.

The chain carries TRBV5-4 and TRBJ2-3; weak D call: TRBD2 (6 bases). Per the germline V gene, CDR1 is SGHNT and CDR2 is YYREEE (reference sequence). The ends were cut back, 1 base at V and 0 bases at J, with 12 bases in the middle. The CDR3 has 16 amino acids. The CDR3 DNA sequence: TGTGCCAGCAGCTTGAGGTTAGCGGCTAGCACAGATACGCAGTATTTT. Amino acid sequence: CASSLRLAASTDTQYF.